This TCR beta chain was captured in a study of identical twins (dated by TCRdb to 2016 to 2017). Regarding the research as a whole: To test whether fetal clonotypes persist, this study deep-sequenced TCR alpha and beta repertoires from monozygotic twins, from unrelated adults of various ages, and from cord blood. To rule out contamination, the twin experiments were replicated at different times with different library preparation protocols.

Every donor was a healthy Caucasian. The study also sequenced three unrelated non-twin adults: a male aged 18 to 29, a male aged 50 to 60 and a female aged 50 to 60. Using Miltenyi CD45RO+ enrichment and human naive T-cell isolation kits, memory (CD45RO+) and naive T cells were isolated from PBMC. There are many counts of this clonotype. Its antigen has not been determined. It has no much larger one-base neighbor in the sample; base qualities were not kept. What the work shows at the level of the full study, not this receptor alone: Because the same donors could not be followed over many years, the conclusions depended on cross-sectional statistical analysis. In monozygotic twins, recombination models systematically underestimated out-of-frame TCR alpha sharing, but the models matched the sharing seen between unrelated individuals. Compared with coincidental sharing between unrelated individuals, out-of-frame TCR alpha sequences shared between twins showed an excess of sequences with low generation probability. Abundant cord blood beta clonotypes had fewer insertions, young adult naive repertoires showed a similar but weaker trend, and memory repertoires showed no such trend. In beta out-of-frame sequences, excess twin sharing was weaker, because having fewer shared sequences lowered the signal-to-noise ratio. Zero-insertion analyses could be partly confounded by invariant T cells such as MAIT and iNKT, though diverse VJ usage argued against such confounding for most clonotypes.

The junction shows trimming of 5 bases on V and 2 bases on J, plus 9 bases between the germline ends. The CDR3 has 14 amino acids, counting the end cysteine and phenylalanine. Only CDR3 DNA remains: 42 bases, in frame from the first base. Library prep was done by 5' RACE. Sequencing relied on an Illumina HiSeq 2000. A universal primer binding site was introduced by template switching, and a unique molecular identifier was present in the final cDNA, enabling accurate counting of TCR cDNA molecules. First-strand cDNA for TCR alpha and beta chains was synthesized from specific primers in the conserved constant-segment region. Each cDNA library was double barcoded, with a SMART-Mk sample barcode plus Illumina barcodes, to control for contamination. TruSeq adapter sequences along with Illumina sample barcodes were introduced in two successive PCR steps. Sequencing of the TCR alpha and beta cDNA libraries was done on the Illumina HiSeq platform using custom primers. As for the authors' bioinformatics: MiGEC was used to process raw reads and extract unique molecular identifiers, and MiXCR was used to find CDR3 positions. For each individual, recombination models were inferred using an EM algorithm with the repgenHMM and IGoR tools. Shared clonotypes were analyzed with the tcR package in R, and sharing was normalized by the product of cloneset sizes. To study raw recombination without the effects of thymic and clonal selection, out-of-frame nonproductive sequences were analyzed. Through fastp at Q25 and MiXCR, TCRdb rebuilt clones from the public reads, retaining in-frame beta chains. CDR3 protein sequences are deduplicated, and each keeps its most common genes and DNA. V and J calls and clone size were set by TCRdb, not the authors. Here the sample has 640,000 or so distinct CDR3 sequences; roughly 6% occur a single time. Approximately 1.6% of the sample is taken by the ten largest.

The sequence is built from TRBV12-3 or TRBV12-4 and TRBJ2-2; no D gene can be assigned with confidence. The sequence was obtained from a man aged 18 to 29 in good health. Sequences were obtained from naive T cells sorted from blood. The sample's cell subset or site label, decoded: cells isolated with a human naive T-cell isolation kit. The base sequence is TGTGCCAGCAGTCCCGACTTCAACACCGGGGAGCTGTTTTTT. It specifies CASSPDFNTGELFF.